This entry concerns a single T cell receptor (beta chain). The target antigen is unknown. This sample was taken from a study of cytomegalovirus exposure and HLA in healthy donors. General study findings and limits: Excluded: some indistinguishable V segments such as TRBV6-2 and TRBV6-3. Most CMV-associated TCR beta chains were later found to appear HLA-restricted.

The PCR had 60 Vbeta and 13 Jbeta primers. Only in-frame clones appear in the TCRdb table, and some are missing; sequencing was by immunoSEQ multiplex PCR. The sample includes 70,000 or so clones, around 86% of them seen just once. Germline-derived CDR1 and CDR2 are SGHDT and YYEEEE. The CDR3 has 15 residues. V lost 1 base and J lost 7; bases outside the gene matches: 10. Sequenced input: PBMCs. The chain is built from TRBV5-6 and TRBJ2-7, with 8 bases that match TRBD2. The TCR originated in a woman under 40 in good health and CMV-seronegative. The chain's CDR3 is CASSLLVAGGYEQYF. The CDR3 region has the DNA TGTGCCAGCAGCTTGTTAGTGGCGGGAGGTTATGAGCAGTACTTC.